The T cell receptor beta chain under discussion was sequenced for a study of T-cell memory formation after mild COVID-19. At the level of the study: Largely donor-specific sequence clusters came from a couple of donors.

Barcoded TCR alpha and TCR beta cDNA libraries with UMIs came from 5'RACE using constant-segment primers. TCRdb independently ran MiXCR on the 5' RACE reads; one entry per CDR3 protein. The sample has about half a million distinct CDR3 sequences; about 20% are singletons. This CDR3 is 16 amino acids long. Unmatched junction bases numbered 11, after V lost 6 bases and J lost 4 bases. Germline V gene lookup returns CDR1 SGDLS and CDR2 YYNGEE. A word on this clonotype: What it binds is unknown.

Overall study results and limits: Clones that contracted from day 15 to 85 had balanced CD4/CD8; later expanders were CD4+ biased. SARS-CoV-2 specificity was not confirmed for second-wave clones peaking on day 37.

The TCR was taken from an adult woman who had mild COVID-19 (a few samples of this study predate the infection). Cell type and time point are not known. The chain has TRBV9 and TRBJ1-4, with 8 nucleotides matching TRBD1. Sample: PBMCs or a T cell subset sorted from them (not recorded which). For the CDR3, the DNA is TGTGCCAGCACCTTAGGGGAGGGGACAGGTAATGAAAAACTGTTTTTT. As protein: CASTLGEGTGNEKLFF.